Here is one T cell receptor beta chain with its context. V shed 0 bases, J shed 8 bases, and the junction held 14 bases outside the gene matches. The CDR3 has 18 residues. Looked up from germline, CDR1 is LGHNA and CDR2 is YSLEER. Profiled with immunoSEQ multiplex PCR; TCRdb holds only in-frame clones, not every one. The table has some 2,000,000 clones, over 85% seen once. The data originate from a study of shared clonotypes between healthy human individuals. The wider study: The study used three CD4 naive, three CD4 memory, two CD8 naive and one CD8 memory plate per donor.

Terminally differentiated effector memory CD45RA+ cells were left out of the naive CD8 fraction, which was CD45RO-negative and positively selected for CCR7. Sequenced material: naive CD8+ T cells sorted from blood. The sequence was collected from a man aged 18 to 29 in good health. The chain carries TRBV4-3 and TRBJ2-1; TRBD2 agrees at 9 bases. CDR3 region: CASSQDRALAGSSDEQFF. The CDR3 DNA is TGCGCCAGCAGCCAAGATCGGGCACTAGCGGGTAGTTCCGATGAGCAGTTCTTC.